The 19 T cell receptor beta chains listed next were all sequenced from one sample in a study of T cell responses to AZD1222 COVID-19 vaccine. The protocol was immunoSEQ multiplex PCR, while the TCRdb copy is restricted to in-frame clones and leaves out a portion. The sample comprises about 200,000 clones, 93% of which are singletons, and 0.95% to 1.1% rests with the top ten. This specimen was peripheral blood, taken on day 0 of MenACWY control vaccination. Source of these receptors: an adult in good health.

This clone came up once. CDR3 in amino acids: CASSPGRANTEAFF. In DNA form, the CDR3 reads TGTGCCAGCAGCCCTGGGAGGGCGAACACTGAAGCTTTCTTT. V is TRBV7-2 and J is TRBJ1-1; no clear D gene. Trimming took off 5 bases at V and 1 base at J, with 11 bases between the two ends. Germline lookup yields CDR1 SGHTA and CDR2 FQGNSA. This CDR3 has 14 residues.

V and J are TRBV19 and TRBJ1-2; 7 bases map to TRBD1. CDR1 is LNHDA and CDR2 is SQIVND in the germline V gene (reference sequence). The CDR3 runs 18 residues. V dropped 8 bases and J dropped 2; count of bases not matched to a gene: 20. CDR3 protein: CASQIRGAGGLLNYGYTF. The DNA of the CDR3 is TGTGCCAGTCAAATTAGGGGGGCAGGGGGGCTCCTCAACTATGGCTACACCTTC.

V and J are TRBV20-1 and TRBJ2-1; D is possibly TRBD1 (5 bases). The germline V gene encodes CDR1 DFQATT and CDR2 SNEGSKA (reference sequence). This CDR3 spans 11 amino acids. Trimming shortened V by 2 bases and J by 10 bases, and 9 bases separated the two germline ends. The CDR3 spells CSARQGKEQFF. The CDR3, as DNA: TGCAGTGCTAGACAGGGAAAGGAGCAGTTCTTC.

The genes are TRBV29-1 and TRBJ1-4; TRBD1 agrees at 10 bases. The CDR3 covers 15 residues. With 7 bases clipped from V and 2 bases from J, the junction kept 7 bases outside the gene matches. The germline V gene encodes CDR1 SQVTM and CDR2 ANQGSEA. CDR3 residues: CSGRQGASTNEKLFF. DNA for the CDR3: TGCAGCGGACGACAGGGGGCGTCGACTAATGAAAAACTGTTTTTT.

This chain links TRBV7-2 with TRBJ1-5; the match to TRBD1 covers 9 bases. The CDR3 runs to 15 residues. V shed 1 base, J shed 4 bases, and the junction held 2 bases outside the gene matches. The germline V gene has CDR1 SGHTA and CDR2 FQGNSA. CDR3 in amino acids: CASSLDRGLNQPQHF. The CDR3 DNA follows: TGTGCCAGCAGCTTAGACAGGGGGCTTAATCAGCCCCAGCATTTT.

The CDR3 loop reads CASSFGNTEAFF. The DNA of the CDR3 is TGTGCCAGCAGCTTTGGGAACACTGAAGCTTTCTTT. The gene calls are TRBV7-9 and TRBJ1-1; D is ambiguous. V was pared by 3 bases and J by 1 base, with 3 bases between. The germline gives CDR1 SEHNR, CDR2 FQNEAQ (reference sequence). The CDR3 loop spans 12 amino acids.

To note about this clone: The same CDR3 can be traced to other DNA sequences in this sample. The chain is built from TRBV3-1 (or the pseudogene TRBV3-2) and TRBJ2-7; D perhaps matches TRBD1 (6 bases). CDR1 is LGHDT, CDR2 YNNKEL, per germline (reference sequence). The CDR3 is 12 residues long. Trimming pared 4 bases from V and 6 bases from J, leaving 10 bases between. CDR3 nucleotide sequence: TGTGCCAGCAGCCCACAGGGTGCCGAGCAGTACTTC. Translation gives CASSPQGAEQYF.

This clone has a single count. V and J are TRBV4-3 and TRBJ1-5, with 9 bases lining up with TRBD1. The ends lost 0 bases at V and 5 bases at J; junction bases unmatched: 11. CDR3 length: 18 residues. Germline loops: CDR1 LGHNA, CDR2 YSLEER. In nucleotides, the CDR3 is TGCGCCAGCAGCCAAGAACTTAAGGGACAGGGCCTGCATCAGCCCCAGCATTTT. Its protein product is CASSQELKGQGLHQPQHF.

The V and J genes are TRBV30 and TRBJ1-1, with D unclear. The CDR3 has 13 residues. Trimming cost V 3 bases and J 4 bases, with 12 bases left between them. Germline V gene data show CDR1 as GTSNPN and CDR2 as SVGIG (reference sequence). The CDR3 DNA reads TGTGCCTGGAGGGCCGAATGGGGCACTGAAGCTTTCTTT. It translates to CAWRAEWGTEAFF.

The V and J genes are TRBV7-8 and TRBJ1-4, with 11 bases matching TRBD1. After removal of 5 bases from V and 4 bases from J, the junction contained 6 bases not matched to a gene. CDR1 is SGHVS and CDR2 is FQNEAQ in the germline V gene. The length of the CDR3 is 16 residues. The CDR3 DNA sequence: TGTGCCAGCAGCCCCCGGGACAGGGGGAGTAATGAAAAACTGTTTTTT. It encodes CASSPRDRGSNEKLFF. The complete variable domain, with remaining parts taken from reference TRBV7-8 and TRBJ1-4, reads GAGVSQSPRYKVAKRGQDVALRCDPISGHVSLFWYQQALGQGPEFLTYFQNEAQLDKSGLPSDRFFAERPEGSVSTLKIQRTQQEDSAVYLCASSPRDRGSNEKLFFGSGTQLSVL.

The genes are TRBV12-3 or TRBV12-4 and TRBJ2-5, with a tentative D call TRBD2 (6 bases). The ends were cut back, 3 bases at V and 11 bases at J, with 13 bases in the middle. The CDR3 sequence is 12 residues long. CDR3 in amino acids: CASSLGLAFQYF. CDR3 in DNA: TGTGCCAGCAGTTTGGGGCTAGCGTTTCAGTACTTC.

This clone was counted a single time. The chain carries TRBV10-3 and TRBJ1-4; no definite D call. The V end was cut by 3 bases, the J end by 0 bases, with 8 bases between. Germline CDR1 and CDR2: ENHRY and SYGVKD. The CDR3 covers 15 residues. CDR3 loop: CAISDTSTTNEKLFF. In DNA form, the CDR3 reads TGTGCCATCAGTGATACGTCGACAACTAATGAAAAACTGTTTTTT.

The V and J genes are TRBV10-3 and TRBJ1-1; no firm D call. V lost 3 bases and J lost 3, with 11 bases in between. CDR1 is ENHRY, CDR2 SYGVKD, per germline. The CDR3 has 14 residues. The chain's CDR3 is CAISDSNRDTEAFF. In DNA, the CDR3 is TGTGCCATCAGTGACTCAAATAGAGACACTGAAGCTTTCTTT.

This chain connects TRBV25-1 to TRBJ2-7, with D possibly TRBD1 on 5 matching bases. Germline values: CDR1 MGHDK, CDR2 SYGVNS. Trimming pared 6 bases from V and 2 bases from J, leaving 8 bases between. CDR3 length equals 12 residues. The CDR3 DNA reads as TGTGCCAGCAGGTCAGGGACCTACGAGCAGTACTTC. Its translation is CASRSGTYEQYF.

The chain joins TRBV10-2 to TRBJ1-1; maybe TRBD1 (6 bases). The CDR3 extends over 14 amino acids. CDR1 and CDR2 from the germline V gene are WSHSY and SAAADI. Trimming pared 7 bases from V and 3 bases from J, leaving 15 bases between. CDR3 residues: CASTIQGGDTEAFF. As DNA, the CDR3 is TGCGCCAGCACTATACAGGGTGGGGACACTGAAGCTTTCTTT.

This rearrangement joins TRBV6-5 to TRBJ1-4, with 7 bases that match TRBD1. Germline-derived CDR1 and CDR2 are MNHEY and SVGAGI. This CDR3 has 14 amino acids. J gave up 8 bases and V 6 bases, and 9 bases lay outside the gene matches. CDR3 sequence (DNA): TGTGCCAGCAGGACAGGGCGGAGATGGGAAAAACTGTTTTTT. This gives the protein CASRTGRRWEKLFF.

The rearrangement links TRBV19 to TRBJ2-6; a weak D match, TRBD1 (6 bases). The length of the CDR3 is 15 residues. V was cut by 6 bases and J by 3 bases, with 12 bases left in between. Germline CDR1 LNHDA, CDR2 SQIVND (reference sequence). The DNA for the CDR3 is TGTGCCAGTAGCCAACAGGGTTATGGGGCCAACGTCCTGACTTTC. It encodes CASSQQGYGANVLTF.

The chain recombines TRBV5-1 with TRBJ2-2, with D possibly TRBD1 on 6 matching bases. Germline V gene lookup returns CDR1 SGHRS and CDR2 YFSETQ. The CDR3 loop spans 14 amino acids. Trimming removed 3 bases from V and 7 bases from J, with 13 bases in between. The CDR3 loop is CASSYAQGSGELFF. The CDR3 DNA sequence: TGCGCCAGCAGCTACGCCCAGGGGAGCGGGGAGCTGTTTTTT.

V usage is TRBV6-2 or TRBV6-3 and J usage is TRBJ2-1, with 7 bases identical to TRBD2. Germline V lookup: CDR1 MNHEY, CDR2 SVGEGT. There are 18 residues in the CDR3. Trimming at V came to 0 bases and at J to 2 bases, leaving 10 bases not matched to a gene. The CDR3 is CASSYSSKGTTTYNEQFF. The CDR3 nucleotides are TGTGCCAGCAGTTACTCGAGTAAAGGGACTACAACCTACAATGAGCAGTTCTTC.